This TCR beta chain was sequenced in a study of CD8 T cells in ankylosing spondylitis. CDR1 is SGHKS and CDR2 is YYEKEE in the germline V gene (reference sequence). This CDR3 spans 13 amino acids. V lost 4 bases to trimming and J lost 4 bases, with 11 bases between them. Study results and caveats: Both synovial fluid and blood in reactive arthritis had previously been reported to carry some motif variants. Researchers reportedly found disease-linked clones significantly enriched in matched ankylosing spondylitis synovial fluid. For ankylosing spondylitis blood, a TCR beta motif of several highly homologous variants appeared characteristic.

5'-RACE, quantitative and with molecular barcodes, yielded the TCR beta libraries. TCRdb redid the calling of the 5' RACE reads with MiXCR, one entry per CDR3 protein. The sample shows about 480,000 distinct CDR3 sequences, approximately 17% of them seen only once. Details on this clonotype: Its antigen is as yet unknown.

The TCR was taken from a male donor with ankylosing spondylitis. The material sequenced was blood, either unsorted or a sorted T cell fraction (not recorded which). The rearrangement joins TRBV5-5 to TRBJ2-5, with D hard to call. DNA of the CDR3: TGTGCCAGCAGCCCCACCGGGCCAGAGACCCAGTACTTC. Its translation: CASSPTGPETQYF. Using reference TRBV5-5 and TRBJ2-5 for the parts outside the CDR3, the full variable domain is DAGVTQSPTHLIKTRGQQVTLRCSPISGHKSVSWYQQVLGQGPQFIFQYYEKEERGRGNFPDRFSARQFPNYSSELNVNALLLGDSALYLCASSPTGPETQYFGPGTRLLVL.